This entry is about one T cell receptor (beta chain). This sample was taken from a study of shared clonotypes between healthy human individuals. The authors divided CD4+ cells into CD45RA+ naive and CD45RA-negative memory subsets. Trimming removed 4 bases from V and 6 bases from J; junction bases left unmatched: 15. The germline V gene has CDR1 SGHRS and CDR2 YFSETQ. The CDR3 loop spans 16 amino acids. Repertoires were generated with immunoSEQ multiplex PCR, while TCRdb's copy carries only in-frame clones and drops some. The sample records under 600,000 clones, 97% being singletons. Sequenced sample: naive CD4+ T cells sorted from blood. The subset: CD45RA+ positively selected. This receptor was obtained from a woman aged 30 to 39 in good health. The V gene is TRBV5-1, the J gene TRBJ2-5; the match to TRBD1 covers 7 bases. The CDR3 DNA follows: TGCGCCAGCAGCCACGGGACAGCCCTTGATAGTCAGACCCAGTACTTC. Translated: CASSHGTALDSQTQYF. The full variable domain, its missing parts supplied by reference TRBV5-1 and TRBJ2-5, is KAGVTQTPRYLIKTRGQQVTLSCSPISGHRSVSWYQQTPGQGLQFLFEYFSETQRNKGNFPGRFSGRQFSNSRSEMNVSTLELGDSALYLCASSHGTALDSQTQYFGPGTRLLVL.